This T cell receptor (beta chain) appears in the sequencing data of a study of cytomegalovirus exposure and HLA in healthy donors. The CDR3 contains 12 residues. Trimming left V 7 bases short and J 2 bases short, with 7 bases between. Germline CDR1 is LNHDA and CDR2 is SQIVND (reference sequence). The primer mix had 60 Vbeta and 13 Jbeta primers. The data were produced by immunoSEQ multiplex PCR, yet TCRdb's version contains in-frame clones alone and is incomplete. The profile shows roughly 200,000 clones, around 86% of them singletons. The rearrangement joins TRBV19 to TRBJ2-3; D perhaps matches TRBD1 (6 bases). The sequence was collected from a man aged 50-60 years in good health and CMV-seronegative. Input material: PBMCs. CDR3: CASTGDTDTQYF. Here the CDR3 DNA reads TGTGCCAGTACAGGGGACACAGATACGCAGTATTTT.